This TCR beta chain was documented in a study of cytomegalovirus exposure and HLA in healthy donors. With V trimmed by 7 bases and J by 6 bases, 6 bases remained unmatched. CDR3 length: 14 amino acids. Germline assignment: CDR1 MNHNS and CDR2 SASEGT. This clone was seen a few times. No antigen is known for it. The primer mix had 60 Vbeta and 13 Jbeta primers. This table comes from immunoSEQ multiplex PCR, and its TCRdb copy is limited to in-frame clones, with some not included. The sample lists under 200,000 clones, around 77% occurring once. The study's findings and limits: The authors later found TCR association rates varying by HLA locus, with DRB1 most and HLA-C fewest.

This TCR was sampled from a woman aged 25 to 39 in good health and CMV-seropositive. Source material: PBMCs. The chain employs TRBV6-1 and TRBJ2-3; TRBD1 matches at 11 bases. CDR3 residues: CASIWTGGVDTQYF. The CDR3 coding sequence is TGTGCCAGCATCTGGACAGGGGGCGTGGATACGCAGTATTTT.